The source of this TCR beta chain is a study of blood T cell repertoires in COVID-19. Produced via immunoSEQ multiplex PCR; TCRdb's table is partial and in-frame only. The sample has 250,000 to 300,000 clones, roughly 90% seen once. While infection was still active, Seattle patients were enrolled and then followed longitudinally. Germline values: CDR1 PRHDT, CDR2 FYEKMQ (reference sequence). V dropped 0 bases and J dropped 6 bases, with 14 bases sitting between them. This CDR3 is 15 amino acids long. The sequenced material came from peripheral blood. This chain uses TRBV13 with TRBJ1-2; D is undetermined. The clonotype originates from a woman aged 60-75 years with COVID-19, enrolled during active disease. The CDR3 DNA is TGTGCCAGCAGCTTAGGGTTTGCGGCCGGGGATGGCTACACCTTC. The encoded protein is CASSLGFAAGDGYTF.